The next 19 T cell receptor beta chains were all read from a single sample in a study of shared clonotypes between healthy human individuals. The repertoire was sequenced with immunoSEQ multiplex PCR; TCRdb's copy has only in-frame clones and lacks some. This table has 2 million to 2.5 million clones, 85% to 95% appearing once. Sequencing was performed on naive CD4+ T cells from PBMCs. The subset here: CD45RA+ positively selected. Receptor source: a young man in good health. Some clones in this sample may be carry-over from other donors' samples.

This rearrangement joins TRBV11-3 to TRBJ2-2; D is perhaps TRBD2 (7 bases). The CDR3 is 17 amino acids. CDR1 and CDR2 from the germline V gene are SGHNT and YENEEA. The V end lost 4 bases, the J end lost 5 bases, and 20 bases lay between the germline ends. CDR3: CASSSLGRRGGTGELFF. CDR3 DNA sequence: TGTGCCAGCAGCTCCCTGGGGCGGAGGGGGGGTACCGGGGAGCTGTTTTTT.

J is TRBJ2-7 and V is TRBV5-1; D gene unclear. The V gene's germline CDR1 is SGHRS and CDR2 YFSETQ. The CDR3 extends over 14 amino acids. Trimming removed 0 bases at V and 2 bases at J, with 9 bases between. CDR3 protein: CASSLAVSTYEQYF. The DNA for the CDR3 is TGCGCCAGCAGCTTGGCCGTCAGTACCTACGAGCAGTACTTC.

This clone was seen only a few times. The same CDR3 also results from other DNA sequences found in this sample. As DNA, the CDR3 is TGCGCCAGCAGCTTACAGGGGGGCACTGAAGCTTTCTTT. It encodes CASSLQGGTEAFF. V usage is TRBV5-1 and J usage is TRBJ1-1; 8 nucleotides match TRBD1. With V trimmed by 2 bases and J by 4 bases, 1 base remained unmatched. Germline V lookup: CDR1 SGHRS, CDR2 YFSETQ. CDR3 length equals 13 residues.

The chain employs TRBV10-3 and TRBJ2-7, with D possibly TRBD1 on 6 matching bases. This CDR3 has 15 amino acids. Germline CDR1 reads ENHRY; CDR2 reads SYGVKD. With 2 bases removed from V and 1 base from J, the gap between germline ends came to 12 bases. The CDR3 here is CAISEARTASYEQYF. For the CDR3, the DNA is TGTGCCATCAGTGAGGCTCGGACAGCATCCTACGAGCAGTACTTC.

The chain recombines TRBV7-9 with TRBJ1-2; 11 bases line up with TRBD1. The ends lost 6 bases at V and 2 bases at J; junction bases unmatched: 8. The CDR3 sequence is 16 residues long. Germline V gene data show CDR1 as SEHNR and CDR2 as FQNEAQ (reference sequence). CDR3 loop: CASSWDRGSLNYGYTF. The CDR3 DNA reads TGTGCCAGCAGTTGGGACAGGGGGTCCCTCAACTATGGCTACACCTTC.

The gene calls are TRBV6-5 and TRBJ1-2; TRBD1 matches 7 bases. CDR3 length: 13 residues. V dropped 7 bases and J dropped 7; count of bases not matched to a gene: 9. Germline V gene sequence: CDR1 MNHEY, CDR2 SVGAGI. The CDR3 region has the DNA TGTGCCAGCACGAGAGAGACAGGGATTGGCTACACCTTC. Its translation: CASTRETGIGYTF.

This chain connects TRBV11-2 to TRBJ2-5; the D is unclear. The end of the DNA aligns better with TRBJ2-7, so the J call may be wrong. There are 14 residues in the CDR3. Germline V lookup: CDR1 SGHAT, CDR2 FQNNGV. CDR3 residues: CASSLGLSSYEQYF. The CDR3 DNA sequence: TGTGCCAGCAGCCTAGGGTTGAGCTCCTACGAGCAGTACTTC.

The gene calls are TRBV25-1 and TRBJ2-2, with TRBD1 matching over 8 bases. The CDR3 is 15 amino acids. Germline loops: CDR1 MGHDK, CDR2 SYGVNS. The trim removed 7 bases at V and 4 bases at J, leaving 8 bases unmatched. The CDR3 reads CASTTDRGGTGELFF. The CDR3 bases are TGTGCCAGCACGACCGACAGGGGAGGCACCGGGGAGCTGTTTTTT. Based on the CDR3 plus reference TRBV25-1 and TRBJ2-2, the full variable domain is EADIYQTPRYLVIGTGKKITLECSQTMGHDKMYWYQQDPGMELHLIHYSYGVNSTEKGDLSSESTVSRIRTEHFPLTLESARPSHTSQYLCASTTDRGGTGELFFGEGSRLTVL.

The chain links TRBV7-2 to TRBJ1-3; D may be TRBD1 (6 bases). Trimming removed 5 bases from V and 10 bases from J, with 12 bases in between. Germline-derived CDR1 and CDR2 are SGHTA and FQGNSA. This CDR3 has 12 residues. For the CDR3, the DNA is TGTGCCAGCAGCCCCAGGGGAAGAACCATATATTTT. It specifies CASSPRGRTIYF.

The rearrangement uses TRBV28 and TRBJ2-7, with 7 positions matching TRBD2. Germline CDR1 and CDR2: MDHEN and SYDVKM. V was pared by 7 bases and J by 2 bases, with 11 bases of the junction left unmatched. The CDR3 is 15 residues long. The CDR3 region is CASNNRAGPPYEQYF. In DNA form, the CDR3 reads TGTGCCAGCAACAATAGAGCGGGGCCCCCCTACGAGCAGTACTTC.

The CDR3 nucleotides read TGTGCCAGCACAAACTCGGGGTCTAATCAGCCCCAGCATTTT. It yields the protein CASTNSGSNQPQHF. The gene calls are TRBV7-9 and TRBJ1-5; no reliable D call. Trimming left V 7 bases short and J 4 bases short, with 14 bases between. CDR1 and CDR2 (germline): SEHNR, FQNEAQ (reference sequence). The length of the CDR3 is 14 residues.

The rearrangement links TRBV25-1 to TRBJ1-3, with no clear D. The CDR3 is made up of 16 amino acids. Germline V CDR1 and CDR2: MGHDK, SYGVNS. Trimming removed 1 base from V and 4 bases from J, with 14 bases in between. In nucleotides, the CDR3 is TGTGCCAGCAGTGAATCTGGGGTATCCGCCGGAAACACCATATATTTT. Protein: CASSESGVSAGNTIYF.

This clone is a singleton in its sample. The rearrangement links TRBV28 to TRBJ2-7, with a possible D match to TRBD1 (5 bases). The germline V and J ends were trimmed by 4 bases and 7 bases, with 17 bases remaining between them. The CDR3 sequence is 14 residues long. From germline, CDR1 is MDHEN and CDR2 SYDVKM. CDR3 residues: CASSWGRALQEQYF. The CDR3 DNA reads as TGTGCCAGCAGTTGGGGCCGCGCACTTCAAGAGCAGTACTTC.

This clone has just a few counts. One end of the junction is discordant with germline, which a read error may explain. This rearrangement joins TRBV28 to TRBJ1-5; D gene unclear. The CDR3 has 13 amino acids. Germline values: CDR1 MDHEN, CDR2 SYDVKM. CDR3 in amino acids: CASSPPGTQTQHF. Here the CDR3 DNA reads TGTGCCAGCAGTCCCCCGGGCACTCAGACCCAGCATTTT.

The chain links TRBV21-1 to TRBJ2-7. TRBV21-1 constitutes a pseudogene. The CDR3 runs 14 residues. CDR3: CASRNIPSSYEQYF. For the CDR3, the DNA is TGTGCCAGCAGGAACATCCCGAGCTCCTACGAGCAGTACTTC.

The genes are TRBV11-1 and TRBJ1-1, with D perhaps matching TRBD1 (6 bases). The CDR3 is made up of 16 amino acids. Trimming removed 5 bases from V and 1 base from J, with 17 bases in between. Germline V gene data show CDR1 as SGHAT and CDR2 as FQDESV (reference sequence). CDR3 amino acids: CASSPPSGAWNTEAFF. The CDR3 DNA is TGTGCCAGCAGCCCACCCTCGGGGGCCTGGAACACTGAAGCTTTCTTT. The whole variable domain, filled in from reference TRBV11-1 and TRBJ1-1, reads EAEVAQSPRYKITEKSQAVAFWCDPISGHATLYWYRQILGQGPELLVQFQDESVVDDSQLPKDRFSAERLKGVDSTLKIQPAELGDSAMYLCASSPPSGAWNTEAFFGQGTRLTVV.

The CDR3 is CASSFEQGFSPLHF. CDR3 nucleotides: TGTGCCAGCAGTTTCGAGCAGGGCTTTTCACCCCTCCACTTT. The V call is TRBV2, the J call TRBJ1-6, with a weak D call TRBD1 (5 bases). This CDR3 region has 14 residues. Germline lookup yields CDR1 SNHLY and CDR2 FYNNEI. The germline V and J ends were trimmed by 5 bases and 9 bases, with 14 bases remaining between them.

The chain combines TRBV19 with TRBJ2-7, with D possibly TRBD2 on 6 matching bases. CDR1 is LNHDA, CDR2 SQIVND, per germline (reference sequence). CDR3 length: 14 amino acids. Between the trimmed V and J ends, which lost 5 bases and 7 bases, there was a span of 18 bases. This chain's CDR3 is CASSWAPRAGEQYF. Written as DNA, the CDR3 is TGTGCCAGTAGTTGGGCCCCACGCGCGGGGGAGCAGTACTTC.

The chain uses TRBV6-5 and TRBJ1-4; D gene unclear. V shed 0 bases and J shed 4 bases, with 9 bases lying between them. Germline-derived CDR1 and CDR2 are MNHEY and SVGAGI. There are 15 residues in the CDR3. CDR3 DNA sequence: TGTGCCAGCAGTTACTCTCGGACCAGTAATGAAAAACTGTTTTTT. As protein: CASSYSRTSNEKLFF.